This T cell receptor beta chain appears in the sequencing data of a study of regulatory T cells in long-lasting Graves disease. Study information: Disease was considered persistent Graves' disease after over 5 years of antithyroid drugs (with positive TSH receptor antibodies).

Germline-derived CDR1 and CDR2 are SGHNT and YENEEA. The CDR3 spans 15 residues. Trimming took 1 base from V and 8 from J, leaving 14 bases between them. With iRepertoire HTBI primers and Arm-PCR of CDR3 regions, TCR beta libraries were built. A single record per CDR3 protein comes from TCRdb applying MiXCR to the multiplex PCR reads. The table includes nearly 350,000 distinct CDR3 sequences, less than 20% detected once. Indicated time point: persistent/refractory GD, antithyroid drugs over 5 years with positive TRAb. PBMCs were the source of the RNA used for TCR sequencing. This clonotype was counted between two and nine times.

Specimen: peripheral blood mononuclear cells (PBMCs), collected when the disease was refractory, from a patient treated with antithyroid drugs. The V gene is TRBV11-3, the J gene TRBJ2-2; the D is unclear. The receptor comes from a female donor with Graves disease. CDR3 sequence reads: CASSLAPLGSGELFF. In DNA, the CDR3 is TGTGCCAGCAGCTTAGCCCCGCTGGGTTCGGGGGAGCTGTTTTTT.